Below are 25 T cell receptor beta chains sequenced from a single sample in a study of shared clonotypes between healthy human individuals. The repertoire was sequenced with immunoSEQ multiplex PCR; TCRdb's copy has only in-frame clones and lacks some. The table has 450,000 to 600,000 clones, 79% seen once. What was sequenced was PBMCs. These receptors were obtained from a woman in her forties in good health. Some clones in this sample may be carry-over from other donors' samples.

V and J are TRBV7-9 and TRBJ2-1; D is undetermined. Germline V CDR1 and CDR2: SEHNR, FQNEAQ (reference sequence). V lost 5 bases and J lost 1, with 9 bases in between. The CDR3 extends over 14 amino acids. CDR3 bases: TGTGCCAGCAGCCCCGGCCGGTCCTACAATGAGCAGTTCTTC. Protein: CASSPGRSYNEQFF. Full variable domain (missing parts from reference TRBV7-9 and TRBJ2-1): DTGVSQNPRHKITKRGQNVTFRCDPISEHNRLYWYRQTLGQGPEFLTYFQNEAQLEKSRLLSDRFSAERPKGSFSTLEIQRTEQGDSAMYLCASSPGRSYNEQFFGPGTRLTVL.

The chain is built from TRBV11-3 and TRBJ2-5; D gene uncertain. Germline CDR1 and CDR2: SGHNT and YENEEA. This CDR3 spans 13 amino acids. V dropped 5 bases and J dropped 1 base, with 8 bases sitting between them. The CDR3 loop reads CASSLGTQETQYF. The CDR3 DNA reads as TGTGCCAGCAGCCTTGGCACCCAAGAGACCCAGTACTTC.

The chain links TRBV6-4 to TRBJ2-1, with D possibly being TRBD2 (6 bases). Germline V gene data show CDR1 as MRHNA and CDR2 as SNTAGT. Trimming left V 3 bases short and J 1 base short, with 7 bases between. The CDR3 is 14 amino acids. The CDR3 region is CASSEAGSYNEQFF. The CDR3 nucleotides are TGTGCCAGCAGTGAGGCGGGATCCTACAATGAGCAGTTCTTC.

This clone has only one observation. This rearrangement joins TRBV28 to TRBJ2-7; D uncertain. Trimming left V 6 bases short and J 1 base short, with 13 bases between. The V gene's germline CDR1 is MDHEN and CDR2 SYDVKM. The CDR3 sequence is 14 residues long. In DNA, the CDR3 is TGTGCCAGCAGCCCTCTCTGGCAATCCTACGAGCAGTACTTC. This encodes CASSPLWQSYEQYF.

V and J are TRBV9 and TRBJ2-5, with a tentative D call TRBD2 (6 bases). Germline lookup yields CDR1 SGDLS and CDR2 YYNGEE. V lost 0 bases to trimming and J lost 4 bases, with 13 bases between them. This CDR3 comprises 15 residues. CDR3 coding DNA: TGTGCCAGCAGCGTAGTGGGAGGAGGGGCAGAGACCCAGTACTTC. Its protein is CASSVVGGGAETQYF. The whole variable domain, filled in from reference TRBV9 and TRBJ2-5, reads DSGVTQTPKHLITATGQRVTLRCSPRSGDLSVYWYQQSLDQGLQFLIQYYNGEERAKGNILERFSAQQFPDLHSELNLSSLELGDSALYFCASSVVGGGAETQYFGPGTRLLVL.

This chain uses TRBV18 with TRBJ2-7; D not resolved. Per the germline V gene, CDR1 is KGHSH and CDR2 is LQKENI. The CDR3 extends over 14 amino acids. Trimming took off 3 bases at V and 3 bases at J, with 12 bases between the two ends. CDR3 sequence (DNA): TGTGCCAGCTCACCGGGAACAGCATACTACGAGCAGTACTTC. It specifies CASSPGTAYYEQYF.

The CDR3 bases are TGTGCCAGCTCACCGGTCTCTGTTGGGGAGCAGTACTTC. Encoded protein: CASSPVSVGEQYF. The chain carries TRBV18 and TRBJ2-7; D not certain. Per the germline V gene, CDR1 is KGHSH and CDR2 is LQKENI. This CDR3 comprises 13 residues. The ends were cut back, 3 bases at V and 7 bases at J, with 13 bases in the middle.

The V and J genes are TRBV6-6 and TRBJ1-5; 7 bases fit TRBD1. V lost 5 bases, J lost 0 bases, and 4 bases stayed unmatched. This CDR3 contains 15 residues. Germline V gene lookup returns CDR1 MNHNY and CDR2 SVGAGI (reference sequence). The CDR3 DNA follows: TGTGCCAGCAGTGACAGGGCCCATAGCAATCAGCCCCAGCATTTT. Protein: CASSDRAHSNQPQHF.

The chain links TRBV7-3 to TRBJ2-7, with 7 bases identical to TRBD2. The CDR3 length is 14 residues. Germline loops: CDR1 SGHTA, CDR2 FQGTGA. The J segment lost 6 bases and the V segment lost 5 bases, leaving 10 bases of the junction unmatched. Here the CDR3 reads CASSKTTGGGEQYF. In DNA, the CDR3 is TGTGCCAGCAGCAAAACCACGGGGGGTGGCGAGCAGTACTTC.

This clone was detected only a few times. The chain employs TRBV28 and TRBJ2-3; 7 positions match TRBD2. Losses at the gene ends were 3 bases for V and 6 bases for J; bases not matched to a gene: 18. The CDR3 contains 18 residues. Per the germline V gene, CDR1 is MDHEN and CDR2 is SYDVKM. CDR3 amino acids: CASSFEASAGAVWDTQYF. The CDR3 bases are TGTGCCAGCAGTTTTGAGGCGTCGGCGGGAGCGGTGTGGGATACGCAGTATTTT.

This clone showed up just once. The CDR3 reads CASSPKAGVGYNEQFF. CDR3 nucleotide sequence: TGTGCCAGCAGCCCCAAAGCGGGAGTGGGGTATAATGAGCAGTTCTTC. The V gene is TRBV9, the J gene TRBJ2-1; the match to TRBD2 covers 8 bases. Trimming took 4 bases from V and 7 from J; bases not matched to a gene: 13. The CDR3 totals 16 residues. Germline CDR1 SGDLS, CDR2 YYNGEE.

This clone was detected a few times. The chain recombines TRBV4-3 with TRBJ2-1; 11 nucleotides line up with TRBD2. V lost 0 bases to trimming and J lost 7 bases; unmatched junction nucleotides: 11. Germline V CDR1 and CDR2: LGHNA, YSLEER. The length of the CDR3 is 18 residues. CDR3 sequence: CASSQDPSGRKYGNEQFF. For the CDR3, the DNA is TGCGCCAGCAGCCAAGACCCTAGCGGGAGGAAGTATGGGAATGAGCAGTTCTTC.

V usage is TRBV30 and J usage is TRBJ2-7, with 12 bases lining up with TRBD2. Germline CDR1 and CDR2: GTSNPN and SVGIG (reference sequence). With 8 bases clipped from V and 5 bases from J, the junction kept 13 bases outside the gene matches. The CDR3 runs to 15 residues. The CDR3 protein is CATRLAGAPSDEQYF. The DNA of the CDR3 is TGTGCCACCCGACTAGCGGGAGCCCCTTCCGACGAGCAGTACTTC.

The chain is built from TRBV29-1 and TRBJ2-7; the D call may be TRBD1 or TRBD2 (6 bases each). Germline-derived CDR1 and CDR2 are SQVTM and ANQGSEA. The CDR3 is 11 amino acids. The V and J ends lost 4 bases and 9 bases respectively, with 13 bases between them. The CDR3 spells CSVAGAGRQYF. In DNA form, the CDR3 reads TGCAGCGTTGCGGGGGCGGGCAGGCAGTACTTC.

The rearrangement uses TRBV13 and TRBJ2-7; D unclear. Germline V lookup: CDR1 PRHDT, CDR2 FYEKMQ (reference sequence). Trimming shortened V by 2 bases and J by 1 base, and 3 bases separated the two germline ends. The CDR3 contains 12 residues. Here the CDR3 DNA reads TGTGCCAGCAGCTTATCGTCCTACGAGCAGTACTTC. Amino acids: CASSLSSYEQYF.

The CDR3 region has the DNA TGTGCCAGCTCACCAACAGGGAATAGCAATCAGCCCCAGCATTTT. Amino acid sequence: CASSPTGNSNQPQHF. V usage is TRBV27 and J usage is TRBJ1-5, with TRBD1 as a possible D gene (6 bases). The CDR3 totals 15 residues. In germline, CDR1 is MNHEY, CDR2 SMNVEV (reference sequence). Trimming cost V 8 bases and J 0 bases, with 14 bases left between them.

This sequence joins TRBV2 and TRBJ2-3, with unresolved D. CDR1 and CDR2 (germline): SNHLY, FYNNEI. This CDR3 region has 9 residues. Trimming pared 9 bases from V and 7 bases from J, leaving 5 bases between. This CDR3 reads CASGNTQYF. CDR3 in DNA: TGTGCCAGTGGGAATACGCAGTATTTT.

With respect to this clone: This sample also contains other DNA sequences that code for the same CDR3. This rearrangement joins TRBV5-1 to TRBJ1-1; D is uncertain. V dropped 0 bases and J dropped 1 base, with 7 bases sitting between them. The germline CDR1 and CDR2 sequences are SGHRS and YFSETQ. The CDR3 totals 14 residues. The CDR3 nucleotides are TGCGCCAGCAGCTTGGGACCCACGAACACTGAAGCTTTCTTT. Its translation: CASSLGPTNTEAFF.

The chain links TRBV4-3 to TRBJ1-2; 8 bases match TRBD1. The junction had 8 bases not matched to a gene; V was cut back by 0 bases and J by 8 bases. The germline CDR1 and CDR2 sequences are LGHNA and YSLEER. The CDR3 is 15 amino acids. The chain's CDR3 is CASSQDRTGQGGYTF. The CDR3, as DNA: TGCGCCAGCAGCCAAGATAGGACAGGGCAGGGCGGCTACACCTTC.

V usage is TRBV2 and J usage is TRBJ2-5, with a weak D call TRBD1 (6 bases). The assigned J gene may be wrong: the sequence end matches TRBJ2-7 better. The CDR3 is made up of 14 amino acids. Germline-derived CDR1 and CDR2 are SNHLY and FYNNEI. The CDR3 sequence: CASSEYGGLYEQYF. DNA for the CDR3: TGTGCCAGCAGTGAATATGGGGGCTTATACGAGCAGTACTTC.

The chain links TRBV6-1 to TRBJ2-1; perhaps TRBD2 as D (6 bases). Germline V gene lookup returns CDR1 MNHNS and CDR2 SASEGT. The CDR3 runs to 18 residues. With 2 bases removed from V and 1 base from J, the gap between germline ends came to 18 bases. CDR3 nucleotides: TGTGCCAGCAGTGAATTCGGGACTCCTCTATTATCCTACAATGAGCAGTTCTTC. Protein product: CASSEFGTPLLSYNEQFF.

The V gene is TRBV7-8, the J gene TRBJ1-1; D ambiguous. V shed 5 bases and J shed 4 bases, with 17 bases lying between them. The CDR3 is 15 residues long. Germline CDR1 SGHVS, CDR2 FQNEAQ. The CDR3 region is CASSPNLGKGTEAFF. The DNA of the CDR3 is TGTGCCAGCAGCCCCAACCTAGGCAAGGGCACTGAAGCTTTCTTT.

The chain links TRBV4-1 to TRBJ1-3, with 7 bases lining up with TRBD1. Germline V gene data show CDR1 as MGHRA and CDR2 as YSYEKL. The CDR3 sequence is 16 residues long. V lost 2 bases to trimming and J lost 4 bases; unmatched junction nucleotides: 8. CDR3 coding DNA: TGCGCCAGCAGCCAACCTACAGGGGCGCGAGGAAACACCATATATTTT. Amino acid sequence: CASSQPTGARGNTIYF.

V gene TRBV5-1 combines with J gene TRBJ2-7; D might be TRBD1 (5 bases). The length of the CDR3 is 14 residues. CDR1 is SGHRS, CDR2 YFSETQ, per germline. Trimming shortened V by 4 bases and J by 2 bases, and 13 bases separated the two germline ends. The CDR3 coding sequence is TGCGCCAGCAGCCAAGCAGGACAAGCCTACGAGCAGTACTTC. Translation: CASSQAGQAYEQYF.

The chain employs TRBV30 and TRBJ1-2; TRBD1 agrees at 8 bases. The CDR3 is 15 residues long. CDR1 is GTSNPN, CDR2 SVGIG, per germline (reference sequence). J lost 4 bases, V lost 0 bases, and 7 bases had no gene match. CDR3 amino acids: CAWSVGTGALYGYTF. CDR3 nucleotides: TGTGCCTGGAGTGTTGGGACAGGAGCCCTCTATGGCTACACCTTC.